Listed here is a single T cell receptor beta chain. The antigen remains undetermined. CDR3 size: 13 residues. The V gene's germline CDR1 is MNHEY and CDR2 SMNVEV (reference sequence). V was cut by 6 bases and J by 2 bases, with 10 bases left in between. Reared together, all three twin pairs probably met the same infectious agents and vaccines. The sample is drawn from a study of identical twins' blood T cells. Study-wide background: Around 50 million reads covered roughly six alpha-chain and roughly six beta-chain libraries.

Both ends of each TCR cDNA library bore sample-specific barcodes. Each CDR3 protein gets one entry after TCRdb re-called the 5' RACE reads with MiXCR. The sample records roughly 380,000 distinct CDR3 sequences, 25% to 35% being singletons. Study-wide results and caveats: Each donor's most abundant TCRbeta clonotypes shared more CDR3 sequences with her twin than unrelated donors.

The clonotype comes from a woman aged 18-49 years in good health. Sequenced sample: PBMCs. The V and J genes are TRBV27 and TRBJ1-1; D unresolved. CDR3 DNA sequence: TGTGCCAGCAGGGTACATGGTAACACTGAAGCTTTCTTT. This sequence encodes CASRVHGNTEAFF.